Here is one T cell receptor beta chain with its context. A second PCR of 7 to 11 cycles used a sample-barcoded 5' primer and a J-beta primer mix. TCRdb itself ran the 5' RACE reads through MiXCR, one entry per CDR3 protein. The sample includes 800,000 to 1,300,000 distinct CDR3 sequences, roughly a quarter of them seen just once. This specimen comes from a study of blood T cells in healthy people across ages. Germline V gene data show CDR1 as SGHTA and CDR2 as FQGTGA. Trimming removed 4 bases from V and 6 bases from J, with 19 bases in between. This CDR3 has 16 residues. A further study also used this sample, focusing on T cells of mothers and their children.

The chain has TRBV7-3 and TRBJ2-4; D not resolved. Sequencing was done on a sample of blood. The TCR originated in a girl aged 2-10 years in good health. CDR3 DNA: TGTGCCAGCAGCTCCACCTTTGGGTCGCTAGTAAACATTCAGTACTTC. Translating it yields CASSSTFGSLVNIQYF. Filled out from reference TRBV7-3 and TRBJ2-4, the complete variable domain reads GAGVSQTPSNKVTEKGKYVELRCDPISGHTALYWYRQSLGQGPEFLIYFQGTGAADDSGLPNDRFFAVRPEGSVSTLKIQRTERGDSAVYLCASSSTFGSLVNIQYFGAGTRLSVL.